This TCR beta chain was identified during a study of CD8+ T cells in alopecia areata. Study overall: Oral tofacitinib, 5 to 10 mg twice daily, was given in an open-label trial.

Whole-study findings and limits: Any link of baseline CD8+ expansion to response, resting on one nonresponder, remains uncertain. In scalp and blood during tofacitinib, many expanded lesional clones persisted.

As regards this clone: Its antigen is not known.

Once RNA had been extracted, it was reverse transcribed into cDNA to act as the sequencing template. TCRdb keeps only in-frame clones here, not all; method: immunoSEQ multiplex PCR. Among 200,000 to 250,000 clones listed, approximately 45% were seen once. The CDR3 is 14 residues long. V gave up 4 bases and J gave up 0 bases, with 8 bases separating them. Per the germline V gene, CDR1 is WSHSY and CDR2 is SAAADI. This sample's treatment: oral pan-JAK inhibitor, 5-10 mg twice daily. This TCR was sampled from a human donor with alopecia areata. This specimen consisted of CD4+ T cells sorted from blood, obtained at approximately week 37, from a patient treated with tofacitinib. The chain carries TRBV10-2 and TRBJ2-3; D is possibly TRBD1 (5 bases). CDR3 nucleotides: TGCGCCAGCAGTGGACCAGGGAGCACAGATACGCAGTATTTT. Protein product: CASSGPGSTDTQYF.